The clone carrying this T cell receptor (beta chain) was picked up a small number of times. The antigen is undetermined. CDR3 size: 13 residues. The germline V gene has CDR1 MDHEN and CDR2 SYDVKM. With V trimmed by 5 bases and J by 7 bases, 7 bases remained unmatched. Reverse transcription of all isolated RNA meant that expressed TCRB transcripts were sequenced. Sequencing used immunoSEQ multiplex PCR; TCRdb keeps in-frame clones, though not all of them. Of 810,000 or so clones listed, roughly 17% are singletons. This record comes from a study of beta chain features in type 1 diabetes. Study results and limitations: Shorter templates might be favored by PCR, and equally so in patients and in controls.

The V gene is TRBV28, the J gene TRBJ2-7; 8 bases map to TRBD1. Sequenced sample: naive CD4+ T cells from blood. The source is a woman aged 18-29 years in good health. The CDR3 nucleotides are TGTGCCAGCAGTCAGGGGGCAATCTGGGAGCAGTACTTC. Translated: CASSQGAIWEQYF.